This T cell receptor (beta chain) was observed in a study of cytomegalovirus exposure and HLA in healthy donors. Across the study: Previous work identified 120 million or so unique TCR beta sequences from 150 million to 200 million T cells.

Study results and limitations: Some public TCRs appeared in many individuals, while most sequences were rare. The number of N-insertions in an Asian-associated ancestry cluster was reportedly below the approximately 700-donor mean in a later analysis. A later analysis linked a missense variant in DCLRE1C to the trimming of TCR beta V and J genes.

PCR amplification relied on 60 Vbeta primers (plus 13 Jbeta primers). Measured with immunoSEQ multiplex PCR; TCRdb has only the in-frame clones, and not every one. The sample has around 170,000 clones; around 80% are singletons. This clone has more than one count but fewer than ten. What it recognizes is unknown. This TCR was recovered from a woman in her 40s in good health and CMV-seronegative. Source material: PBMCs.

The CDR3 region is CASSPDAGGGEQYF. CDR3 coding DNA: TGTGCCAGCTCACCGGATGCGGGAGGGGGCGAGCAGTACTTC. This chain joins TRBV18 and TRBJ2-7, with 9 bases lining up with TRBD2. Looked up from germline, CDR1 is KGHSH and CDR2 is LQKENI. The CDR3 spans 14 residues. Trimming cost V 3 bases and J 6 bases; bases outside gene matches: 6.